The next 27 T cell receptor beta chains were all read from a single sample in a study of identical twins (dated by TCRdb to about 2016). The library was prepared using 5' RACE. The instrument given in TCRdb is Illumina HiSeq 2000. Starting from the raw public reads, TCRdb applied fastp trimming at Q25, assembled clones with MiXCR and retained in-frame beta chains. Rows with a matching CDR3 protein are joined into one entry that keeps the most common DNA and genes. Present in this sample are approximately 700,000 distinct CDR3 sequences, 18% of which were seen just once. The ten largest clones represent about an eighth of the sample. The same data also contributed to another study, on T cells expressing NK-cell markers.

The sample consisted of PBMCs. Receptors were obtained from a woman aged 18-35 years in good health.

This chain links TRBV7-2 with TRBJ2-3; D gene uncertain. The CDR3 is made up of 15 amino acids. V shed 0 bases and J shed 0 bases, with 7 bases lying between them. Germline V gives CDR1 SGHTA, CDR2 FQGNSA. The CDR3 protein is CASSLASTSTDTQYF. The DNA for the CDR3 is TGTGCCAGCAGCTTAGCGTCAACTAGCACAGATACGCAGTATTTT.

The chain carries TRBV9 and TRBJ2-7, with D unclear. The V end was cut by 2 bases, the J end by 2 bases, with 14 bases between. Germline V gene sequence: CDR1 SGDLS, CDR2 YYNGEE. The CDR3 totals 15 residues. The CDR3 DNA reads as TGTGCCAGCAGCGTTAGCTCGGCCGCGACCTACGAGCAGTACTTC. Amino acids: CASSVSSAATYEQYF.

This clonotype was counted only a few times. V usage is TRBV20-1 and J usage is TRBJ2-5; D might be TRBD1 or TRBD2, each matching 5 bases. Germline-derived CDR1 and CDR2 are DFQATT and SNEGSKA (reference sequence). V was shortened by 3 bases and J by 5 bases, with 19 bases between the two germline ends. The CDR3 is 15 residues long. In DNA form, the CDR3 reads TGCAGTGCTAGTAGAGGGGTCCTGAAGGGGGAGACCCAGTACTTC. This gives the protein CSASRGVLKGETQYF.

This clonotype was seen more than once but under ten times. The chain joins TRBV12-3 or TRBV12-4 to TRBJ2-5; 8 nucleotides line up with TRBD2. The CDR3 spans 15 residues. With 7 bases clipped from V and 0 bases from J, the junction kept 7 bases outside the gene matches. The CDR3 sequence is CASTVERGYQETQYF. CDR3 sequence (DNA): TGTGCCAGCACCGTGGAGCGGGGGTACCAAGAGACCCAGTACTTC.

This clonotype was counted a few times. This rearrangement joins TRBV6-2 or TRBV6-3 to TRBJ2-2; 7 nucleotides agree with TRBD2. V shed 6 bases and J 5 bases; nucleotides not matched to a gene: 6. The CDR3 loop spans 14 amino acids. Germline loops: CDR1 MNHEY, CDR2 SVGEGT. Here the CDR3 reads CASRASGWTGELFF. CDR3 bases: TGTGCCAGCAGAGCTAGCGGTTGGACCGGGGAGCTGTTTTTT.

This clonotype was found a few times. This chain uses TRBV5-6 with TRBJ2-1; 7 positions agree with TRBD2. The germline V gene has CDR1 SGHDT and CDR2 YYEEEE. V lost 0 bases, J lost 0 bases, and 3 bases stayed unmatched. This CDR3 has 16 amino acids. The CDR3 DNA reads TGTGCCAGCAGCTTGGCCCGGGGGGACTCCTACAATGAGCAGTTCTTC. It yields the protein CASSLARGDSYNEQFF.

This clonotype has only a few counts. The chain uses TRBV20-1 and TRBJ1-4; D is perhaps TRBD1 (5 bases). The CDR3 is 15 residues long. Looked up from germline, CDR1 is DFQATT and CDR2 is SNEGSKA (reference sequence). V lost 4 bases and J 8 bases, leaving 20 bases between the germline ends. The CDR3 coding sequence is TGCAGTGCTAAGAGATCCGGTTCTAGGGGAGAAAAACTGTTTTTT. Protein product: CSAKRSGSRGEKLFF.

Many counts were recorded for this clonotype. CDR3: CASNQWNTEAFF. DNA of the CDR3: TGTGCCAGCAATCAGTGGAACACTGAAGCTTTCTTT. This sequence joins TRBV5-6 and TRBJ1-1; D not certain. CDR1 SGHDT and CDR2 YYEEEE come from the germline V gene. With 6 bases removed from V and 1 base from J, the gap between germline ends came to 7 bases. This CDR3 has 12 amino acids.

Concerning this clonotype itself: Germline is not matched at one junction end, which may reflect a read error. The chain uses TRBV6-5 and TRBJ1-1; no reliable D call. The CDR3 sequence is 13 residues long. Per germline, CDR1 MNHEY and CDR2 SVGAGI. CDR3 loop: CASSYSGGTEAYF. The CDR3, as DNA: TGTGCCAGCAGTTACTCGGGAGGAACTGAAGCTTACTTT.

This clonotype showed up just a few times. This chain joins TRBV20-1 and TRBJ2-1; 8 positions match TRBD1. CDR1 and CDR2 (germline): DFQATT, SNEGSKA (reference sequence). There are 14 residues in the CDR3. The CDR3 loop is CSVVPGQGRNEQFF. The CDR3 coding sequence is TGCAGCGTGGTCCCCGGACAGGGTCGCAATGAGCAGTTCTTC.

This clonotype was detected a few times. The rearrangement links TRBV20-1 to TRBJ2-7, with 7 bases aligning to TRBD1. CDR1 and CDR2 (germline): DFQATT, SNEGSKA (reference sequence). V gave up 5 bases and J gave up 1 base; unmatched junction bases: 5. The CDR3 extends over 13 amino acids. As DNA, the CDR3 is TGCAGTGCTCGGACAGGTCCTTCCTACGAGCAGTACTTC. Amino acid sequence: CSARTGPSYEQYF.

A remark on this clonotype: A junction end diverges from the germline sequence, so it may reflect a read error. The chain has TRBV6-5 and TRBJ2-6; D ambiguous. This CDR3 region has 16 residues. CDR1 is MNHEY, CDR2 SVGAGI, per germline. CDR3 DNA sequence: TGTACCAGCAGTTACTCGATTCCTTCGAGGGCCAACGTCCTGACTTTC. Amino acids: CTSSYSIPSRANVLTF.

V usage is TRBV3-1 and J usage is TRBJ2-2; 10 bases map to TRBD2. V lost 1 base to trimming and J lost 1 base; unmatched junction nucleotides: 0. CDR1 and CDR2 (germline): LGHDT, YNNKEL (reference sequence). The CDR3 runs 16 residues. The CDR3 protein is CASSQGLAGNTGELFF. The CDR3 DNA is TGTGCCAGCAGCCAAGGACTAGCGGGGAACACCGGGGAGCTGTTTTTT.

This chain links TRBV18 with TRBJ2-1; TRBD2 agrees at 7 bases. CDR1 is KGHSH, CDR2 LQKENI, per germline. V lost 1 base, J lost 6 bases, and 3 bases stayed unmatched. The CDR3 totals 14 residues. CDR3 bases: TGTGCCAGCTCACCACAGGGAGGGAGCAATGAGCAGTTCTTC. Its translation: CASSPQGGSNEQFF.

A few counts support this clonotype. The V call is TRBV5-1, the J call TRBJ2-2, with 8 bases aligning to TRBD1. The CDR3 covers 14 residues. CDR1 and CDR2 (germline): SGHRS, YFSETQ. The J segment lost 7 bases and the V segment lost 4 bases, leaving 6 bases of the junction unmatched. The CDR3 sequence is CASSRDRGDGELFF. CDR3 nucleotides: TGCGCCAGCAGCAGAGACAGGGGAGACGGGGAGCTGTTTTTT. Using reference TRBV5-1 and TRBJ2-2 for the parts outside the CDR3, the full variable domain is KAGVTQTPRYLIKTRGQQVTLSCSPISGHRSVSWYQQTPGQGLQFLFEYFSETQRNKGNFPGRFSGRQFSNSRSEMNVSTLELGDSALYLCASSRDRGDGELFFGEGSRLTVL.

This chain joins TRBV6-5 and TRBJ2-1, with 8 bases lining up with TRBD2. With 0 bases clipped from V and 2 bases from J, the junction kept 3 bases outside the gene matches. The V gene's germline CDR1 is MNHEY and CDR2 SVGAGI. This CDR3 has 16 amino acids. CDR3 nucleotide sequence: TGTGCCAGCAGTTACTCGACGGGAGGGCCCTACAATGAGCAGTTCTTC. Its protein product is CASSYSTGGPYNEQFF.

This clonotype has more than one count but fewer than ten. This chain joins TRBV29-1 and TRBJ2-6; D may be TRBD2 (6 bases). Trimming pared 3 bases from V and 5 bases from J, leaving 11 bases between. CDR3 length equals 14 residues. Germline CDR1 reads SQVTM; CDR2 reads ANQGSEA. The CDR3 sequence: CSVDSGDRANVLTF. The CDR3 region has the DNA TGCAGCGTTGACTCGGGAGATCGGGCCAACGTCCTGACTTTC.

The sample holds one count of this clonotype. V usage is TRBV20-1 and J usage is TRBJ1-5; no definite D call. The CDR3 consists of 14 residues. Trimming removed 3 bases at V and 3 bases at J, with 12 bases between. CDR1 and CDR2 (germline): DFQATT, SNEGSKA (reference sequence). The chain's CDR3 is CSASQGPVNQPQHF. The CDR3 bases are TGCAGTGCTAGTCAAGGGCCGGTCAATCAGCCCCAGCATTTT.

The rearrangement links TRBV27 to TRBJ2-3; no definite D call. The CDR3 contains 14 residues. Germline values: CDR1 MNHEY, CDR2 SMNVEV (reference sequence). Trimming stripped 6 bases from V and 1 base from J, with 11 bases between. The DNA of the CDR3 is TGTGCCAGCAGGCGCGGAGTAGGCACAGATACGCAGTATTTT. It specifies CASRRGVGTDTQYF.

The chain uses TRBV7-2 and TRBJ2-5, with 9 bases that match TRBD2. The V segment lost 5 bases and the J segment 4 bases; nucleotides outside the gene matches: 8. There are 15 residues in the CDR3. Germline V CDR1 and CDR2: SGHTA, FQGNSA. CDR3 coding DNA: TGTGCCAGCAGCACATTAGCGGGAGTAGTAGAGACCCAGTACTTC. It yields the protein CASSTLAGVVETQYF. The full variable domain, completed using reference TRBV7-2 and TRBJ2-5, is GAGVSQSPSNKVTEKGKDVELRCDPISGHTALYWYRQSLGQGLEFLIYFQGNSAPDKSGLPSDRFSAERTGGSVSTLTIQRTQQEDSAVYLCASSTLAGVVETQYFGPGTRLLVL.

The V call is TRBV5-1, the J call TRBJ1-2; D is uncertain. The CDR3 sequence is 14 residues long. The germline V and J ends were trimmed by 3 bases and 1 base, with 10 bases remaining between them. Germline V lookup: CDR1 SGHRS, CDR2 YFSETQ. The CDR3 reads CASSYGPINYGYTF. CDR3 in DNA: TGCGCCAGCAGCTACGGACCAATTAACTATGGCTACACCTTC.

The chain employs TRBV7-6 and TRBJ2-3, with TRBD2 identical over 7 bases. The J segment lost 1 base and the V segment lost 8 bases, leaving 6 bases of the junction unmatched. This CDR3 contains 14 residues. CDR1 and CDR2 from the germline V gene are SGHVS and FNYEAQ. CDR3 sequence: CASGSGVGTDTQYF. CDR3 in DNA: TGTGCCAGCGGCAGCGGGGTGGGCACAGATACGCAGTATTTT.

A few counts support this clonotype. V gene TRBV7-9 combines with J gene TRBJ2-7; perhaps TRBD1 as D (6 bases). CDR1 and CDR2 (germline): SEHNR, FQNEAQ (reference sequence). Trimming cost V 5 bases and J 5 bases, with 19 bases left between them. The CDR3 consists of 15 residues. In DNA form, the CDR3 reads TGTGCCAGCAGCCTCGGGACAACCGCCCATGACGAGCAGTACTTC. As protein: CASSLGTTAHDEQYF.

This clonotype appeared a few times. This chain links TRBV7-6 with TRBJ2-3, with a weak D call TRBD1 (6 bases). Germline loops: CDR1 SGHVS, CDR2 FNYEAQ. CDR3 size: 15 residues. Deletions cut 5 bases from V and 4 bases from J, with 16 bases between. The CDR3 is CASSPWTGGSDTQYF. CDR3 DNA sequence: TGTGCCAGCAGCCCTTGGACTGGGGGCTCAGATACGCAGTATTTT.

In this sample, this clonotype turned up once. The V call is TRBV7-9, the J call TRBJ2-7; the D call may be TRBD1 or TRBD2 (6 bases each). The CDR3 is 16 amino acids. In germline, CDR1 is SEHNR, CDR2 FQNEAQ (reference sequence). The V gene lost 5 bases and the J gene lost 0 bases, with 17 bases spanning the gap. The CDR3 region is CASSRIQGRSSYEQYF. The CDR3 nucleotides read TGTGCCAGCAGCCGAATCCAGGGGAGGAGCTCCTACGAGCAGTACTTC.

This chain joins TRBV5-1 and TRBJ2-1; 7 bases match TRBD2. The CDR3 is 15 amino acids. J was trimmed by 4 bases and V by 0 bases; bases with no gene match: 4. Germline V CDR1 and CDR2: SGHRS, YFSETQ. The CDR3 protein is CASSLAVGGYNEQFF. The CDR3 nucleotides read TGCGCCAGCAGCTTGGCCGTCGGGGGGTACAATGAGCAGTTCTTC.

This clonotype was found many times. V and J are TRBV12-3 or TRBV12-4 and TRBJ1-2, with D unresolved. The CDR3 loop spans 11 amino acids. The V and J ends lost 6 bases and 4 bases respectively, with 6 bases between them. The CDR3 protein is CASREGYGYTF. In DNA form, the CDR3 reads TGTGCCAGCAGGGAGGGCTATGGCTACACCTTC.